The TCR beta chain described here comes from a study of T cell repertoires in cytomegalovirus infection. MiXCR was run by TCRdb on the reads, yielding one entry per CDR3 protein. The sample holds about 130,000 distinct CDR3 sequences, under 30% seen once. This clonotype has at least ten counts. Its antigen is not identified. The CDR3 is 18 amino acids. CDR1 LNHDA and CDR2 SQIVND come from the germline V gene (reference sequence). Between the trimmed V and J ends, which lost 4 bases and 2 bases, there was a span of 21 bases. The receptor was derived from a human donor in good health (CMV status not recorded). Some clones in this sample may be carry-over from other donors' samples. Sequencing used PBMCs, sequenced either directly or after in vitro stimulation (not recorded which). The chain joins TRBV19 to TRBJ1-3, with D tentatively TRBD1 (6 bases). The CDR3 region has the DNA TGTGCCAGTAGTACCCCCCTCGACAGGTTCTGGACTGGAAACACCATATATTTT. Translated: CASSTPLDRFWTGNTIYF.